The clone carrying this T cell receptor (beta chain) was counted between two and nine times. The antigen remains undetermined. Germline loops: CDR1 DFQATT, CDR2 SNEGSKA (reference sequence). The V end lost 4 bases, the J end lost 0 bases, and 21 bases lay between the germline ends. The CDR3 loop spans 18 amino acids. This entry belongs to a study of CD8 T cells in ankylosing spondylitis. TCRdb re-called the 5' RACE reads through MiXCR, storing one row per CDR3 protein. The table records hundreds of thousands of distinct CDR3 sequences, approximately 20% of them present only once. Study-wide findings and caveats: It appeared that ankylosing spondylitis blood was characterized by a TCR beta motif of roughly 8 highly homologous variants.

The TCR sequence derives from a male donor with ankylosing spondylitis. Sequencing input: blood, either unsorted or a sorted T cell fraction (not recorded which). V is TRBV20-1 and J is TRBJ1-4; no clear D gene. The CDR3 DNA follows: TGCAGTGCTAAGGCCCGTCTGTCGGATAGTCCAACTAATGAAAAACTGTTTTTT. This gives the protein CSAKARLSDSPTNEKLFF.